This TCR beta chain stems from a study of T-cell reconstitution after alpha-beta-depleted transplantation in children. Findings and caveats of the study: T-cell counts and diversity at one year following transplant were attributed mainly to newly produced T cells. Some patients owed their high day-60 TCRbeta diversity to surviving recipient T cells and thymic progenitors.

Germline V CDR1 and CDR2: DFQATT, SNEGSKA (reference sequence). The V end was cut by 1 base, the J end by 2 bases, with 9 bases between. The CDR3 has 13 residues. Unique molecular identifiers were incorporated during preparation of the TCRbeta library. TCRdb re-called the PCR reads with MiXCR, one entry per CDR3 protein. The table shows 97,000 or so distinct CDR3 sequences, with about 5.6% occurring only once. The sample holds a few counts of this clonotype. The target antigen is unknown. The source of this sequence is a female patient aged 2-9 years who had a stem cell transplant for Fanconi anemia, so the T cells may come from the graft donor. The sequencing used PBMCs, mostly from graft donor cells, collected 60 days after TCRalphabeta/CD19-depleted stem cell transplant. V gene TRBV20-1 combines with J gene TRBJ2-7; D not resolved. The CDR3 loop reads CSARARQPYEQYF. CDR3 nucleotide sequence: TGCAGTGCTAGAGCAAGACAACCCTACGAGCAGTACTTC.